These T cell receptor beta chains were read from a single sample in a study of yellow fever vaccine responses in identical twins. In TCRdb, the RT-PCR reads were re-called with MiXCR into one record per CDR3 protein. The sample holds thousands of distinct CDR3 sequences, around 90% seen once. Sequenced material: T cells from blood (PBMCs), unsorted or a sorted subset (not recorded which), taken before or after yellow fever vaccination (not recorded which). The receptors originated from a woman between 18 and 30 years old who received the yellow fever vaccine. Both conserved end residues are part of each CDR3. Fields, in order: clone size, D gene, V gene, J gene, CDR3 DNA, CDR3 protein. A D gene is named only where the DNA matches it firmly. Rows may omit the clone size; those that give it use once, few, many or a size class.

few	NA	TRBV15	TRBJ1-2	TGTGCCACCAGCACCTCCTATGGCTACACCTTC	CATSTSYGYTF
NA	TRBD2	TRBV12-3/TRBV12-4	TRBJ2-4	TGTGCCAGCAGCGGGACTAGGCCCGAGGTGGGCATTCAGTACTTC	CASSGTRPEVGIQYF
NA	NA	TRBV10-3	TRBJ1-5	TGTGCCATCAGTGAAGACAGGCGAAATCAGCCCCAGCATTTT	CAISEDRRNQPQHF
NA	NA	TRBV29-1	TRBJ2-2	TGCAGCGTTATGACAGATAACACCGGGGAGCTGTTTTTT	CSVMTDNTGELFF
NA	TRBD2	TRBV20-1	TRBJ2-1	TGCAGTGCTACCGGGAGGGTAGAGTACAATGAGCAGTTCTTC	CSATGRVEYNEQFF
NA	NA	TRBV11-1	TRBJ2-1	TGTGCCAGCAGCCCCCCTAAGGGAGCTTACTCCTACAATGAGCAGTTCTTC	CASSPPKGAYSYNEQFF
NA	NA	TRBV29-1	TRBJ2-5	TGCAGCGTTGGGAAGGGGACCCAAGAGACCCAGTACTTC	CSVGKGTQETQYF
once	TRBD2	TRBV11-2	TRBJ2-3	TGTGCCAGCAGCTTAGGTAGCGGGAGGAATGGGGCAGATACGCAGTATTTT	CASSLGSGRNGADTQYF
NA	NA	TRBV18	TRBJ2-7	TGTGCCAGCTCACCAGGGGGGAGCTCCTACGAGCAGTACTTC	CASSPGGSSYEQYF
NA	TRBD1	TRBV11-2	TRBJ2-1	TGTGCCAGCAGCTCGGACAGGGATCGTGAGCAGTTCTTC	CASSSDRDREQFF
NA	NA	TRBV14	TRBJ2-3	TGTGCCAGCAGCCAACCCCTCAGCACAGATACGCAGTATTTT	CASSQPLSTDTQYF
NA	NA	TRBV11-3	TRBJ2-7	TGTGCCAGCAGCTTAGTTGGAGGCTTCTACGAGCAGTACTTC	CASSLVGGFYEQYF
NA	NA	TRBV5-1	TRBJ2-3	TGCGCCAGCAGCTTAACGGGAGCGATCCGAGATACGCAGTATTTT	CASSLTGAIRDTQYF
NA	TRBD1	TRBV5-6	TRBJ2-1	TGTGCCAGCAGCTCCTGGACAGGGTCCAACGCCTACAATGAGCAGTTCTTC	CASSSWTGSNAYNEQFF
NA	TRBD1	TRBV28	TRBJ2-1	TGTGCCAGCAGCAACACTGATACTTCGGACAGGGTTCCGTTCTTC	CASSNTDTSDRVPFF
NA	TRBD1	TRBV11-2	TRBJ2-7	TGTGCCAGCAGCATGCCGGGACAGTTCTACGAGCAGTACTTC	CASSMPGQFYEQYF
NA	NA	TRBV23-1	TRBJ1-5	TGCGCCAGCAGTCAATTCTGGACAACGAATCAGCCCCAGCATTTT	CASSQFWTTNQPQHF
NA	NA	TRBV20-1	TRBJ2-7	TGCAGTGCTAGACCGGACTACTCCTACGAGCAGTACTTC	CSARPDYSYEQYF
NA	NA	TRBV20-1	TRBJ2-3	TGCAGTGCTAGATTGGCTAGTTCCGGCACAGATACGCAGTATTTT	CSARLASSGTDTQYF
once	NA	TRBV12-3/TRBV12-4	TRBJ2-1	TGTGCCAGCAGTAGTCGGGGCAGCTCCTACAATGAGCAGTTCTTC	CASSSRGSSYNEQFF
NA	TRBD1	TRBV4-2	TRBJ2-1	TGTGCCAGCAGCCAAAACAGGGGGAGCTCCAATGAGCAGTTCTTC	CASSQNRGSSNEQFF
once	NA	TRBV12-3/TRBV12-4	TRBJ2-1	TGTGCCAGCAGAAAGACAGCCATCAATGAGCAGTTCTTC	CASRKTAINEQFF
NA	NA	TRBV4-2	TRBJ2-1	TGTGCCAGCAGCCAAGATGACCTGTCAGGCTACAATGAGCAGTTCTTC	CASSQDDLSGYNEQFF
NA	NA	TRBV11-1	TRBJ2-3	TGTGCCAGCAGCTTCTCGGGTACAGATACGCAGTATTTT	CASSFSGTDTQYF
few	NA	TRBV5-5	TRBJ1-1	TGTGCCAGCAGCTTGGAGCTGATGGGGGAAGCTTTCTTT	CASSLELMGEAFF
NA	NA	TRBV5-4	TRBJ1-1	TGTGCCAGCAGCTTGGCGGGGGACCGGATCACTGAAGCTTTCTTT	CASSLAGDRITEAFF